The sequence of this T cell receptor (beta chain) was determined in a study of T cell changes during pregnancy in multiple sclerosis. Profiled with immunoSEQ multiplex PCR; TCRdb holds only in-frame clones, not every one. The sample has some 51,000 clones, about 94% seen once. V shed 4 bases and J 7 bases; nucleotides not matched to a gene: 4. Germline CDR1 is MGHDK and CDR2 is SYGVNS. This CDR3 comprises 13 residues. The TCR was taken from a female donor with multiple sclerosis, enrolled in a pregnancy study. This specimen was CD4+ T cells from peripheral blood mononuclear cells, taken in the first trimester of pregnancy. This chain uses TRBV25-1 with TRBJ2-5, with TRBD1 matching over 9 bases. The CDR3, as DNA: TGTGCCAGCAGTGCGGGACAGGGATCGACCCAGTACTTC. It translates to CASSAGQGSTQYF.